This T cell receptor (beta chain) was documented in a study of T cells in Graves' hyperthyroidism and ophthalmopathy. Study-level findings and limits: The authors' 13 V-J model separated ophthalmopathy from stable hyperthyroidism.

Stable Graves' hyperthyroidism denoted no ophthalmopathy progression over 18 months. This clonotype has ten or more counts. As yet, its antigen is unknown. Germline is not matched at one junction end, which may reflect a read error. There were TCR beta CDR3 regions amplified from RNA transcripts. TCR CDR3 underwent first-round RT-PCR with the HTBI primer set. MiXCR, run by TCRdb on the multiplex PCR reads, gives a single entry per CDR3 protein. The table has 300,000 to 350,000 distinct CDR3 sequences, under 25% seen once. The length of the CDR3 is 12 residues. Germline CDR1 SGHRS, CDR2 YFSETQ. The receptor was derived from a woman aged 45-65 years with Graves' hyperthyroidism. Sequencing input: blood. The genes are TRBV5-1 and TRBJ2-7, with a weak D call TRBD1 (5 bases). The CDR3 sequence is CASSLTGYEQYF. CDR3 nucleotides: TGTGCCAGCTCGCTCACAGGCTACGAGCAGTACTTC.